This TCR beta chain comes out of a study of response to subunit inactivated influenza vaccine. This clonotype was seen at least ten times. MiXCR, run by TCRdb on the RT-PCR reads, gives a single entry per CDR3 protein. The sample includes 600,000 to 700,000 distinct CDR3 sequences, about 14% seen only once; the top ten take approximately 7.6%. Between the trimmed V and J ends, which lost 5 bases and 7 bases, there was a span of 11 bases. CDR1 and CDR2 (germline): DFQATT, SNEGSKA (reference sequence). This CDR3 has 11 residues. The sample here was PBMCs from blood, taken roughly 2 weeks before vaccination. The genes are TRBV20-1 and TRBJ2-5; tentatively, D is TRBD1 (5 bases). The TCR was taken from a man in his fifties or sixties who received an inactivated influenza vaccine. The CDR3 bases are TGCAGTGCTCCGATCGACAGGACCCAGTACTTC. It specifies CSAPIDRTQYF.